The entry that follows covers one TCR beta chain sequence. Its antigen is unidentified. Samples were taken at baseline and on day 1 of cycles 4 and 7. Generated by immunoSEQ multiplex PCR, the TCRdb table keeps only in-frame clones and is missing some. The table lists tens of thousands of clones, over 80% of them singletons. The CDR3 consists of 13 residues. CDR1 and CDR2 from the germline V gene are MGHDK and SYGVNS. Trimming left V 9 bases short and J 9 bases short, with 18 bases between. The data originate from a study of OX40 agonist ivuxolimab in advanced cancers. Whole-study results and caveats: At 0.1 to 3.0 mg/kg, clonal expansion of CD4+ and CD8+ blood T cells had occurred by week 6.

The sample was CD4+ or CD8+ T cells sorted from blood, taken in a trial of the OX40 agonist ivuxolimab. V and J are TRBV25-1 and TRBJ2-1; D is unresolved. The TCR was taken from an adult with an advanced solid tumor such as melanoma, head and neck, liver or kidney cancer. CDR3 in DNA: TGTGCCAGTAGCCCCCGGTACGAGCTTGAGCAGTTCTTC. It encodes CASSPRYELEQFF.